These 17 T cell receptor beta chains originate from one sample sequenced in a study of glioma-infiltrating T cells. Using RNA template, CDR3s of TCR alpha and beta were amplified with iRepertoire arm-PCR. Via MiXCR, TCRdb re-called the multiplex PCR reads, giving one row per CDR3 protein. The data contain more than 300,000 distinct CDR3 sequences, 35% to 45% of them singletons. The sample was glioma tissue, nonneoplastic brain tissue, or PBMCs (not recorded which). These receptors originate from a human donor with low-grade glioma or glioblastoma, undergoing nonglioma brain surgery, or in good health (not recorded which).

This clonotype occurred many times. Here the CDR3 DNA reads TGTGCCAGCAGGGAGACTAGCGGGAGGTTTCAAGAGACCCAGTACTTC. Translated, it gives CASRETSGRFQETQYF. This chain joins TRBV28 and TRBJ2-5; 13 positions match TRBD2. J was trimmed by 2 bases and V by 6 bases; bases with no gene match: 6. CDR3 length equals 16 residues. CDR1 and CDR2 (germline): MDHEN, SYDVKM.

As to this clonotype: A junction boundary mismatches the germline segment, possibly from a read error. The V and J genes are TRBV6-2 or TRBV6-3 and TRBJ2-3, with D perhaps TRBD2 (7 bases). The CDR3 extends over 17 amino acids. The germline CDR1 and CDR2 sequences are MNHEY and SVGEGT. This CDR3 is CAISDRPARGGGDTQYF. The CDR3 DNA follows: TGTGCCATCAGTGACCGTCCCGCCAGGGGAGGGGGGGATACGCAGTATTTT.

Concerning this clonotype itself: Since a much larger clone is just one base distant, this may be a read error. This chain connects TRBV20-1 to TRBJ1-5, with 7 positions matching TRBD1. The CDR3 covers 16 residues. The trim removed 6 bases at V and 0 bases at J, leaving 11 bases unmatched. Looked up from germline, CDR1 is DFQATT and CDR2 is SNEGSKA (reference sequence). The CDR3 reads CSASLRGQASNQPQHF. The CDR3 bases are TGCAGTGCCTCCCTGAGAGGACAGGCTAGCAATCAGCCCCAGCATTTT.

Note on this clonotype: A read error may produce the germline difference seen at one junction end. This chain connects TRBV7-8 to TRBJ1-5, with 7 bases that match TRBD1. The CDR3 is 16 amino acids. The germline V gene encodes CDR1 SGHVS and CDR2 FQNEAQ. CDR3: CASSSDREAPNQPQHF. The DNA of the CDR3 is TGCGCCAGCAGCTCCGACAGGGAAGCCCCTAATCAGCCCCAGCATTTT.

The CDR3 loop reads CSAHRSSYEQYF. The CDR3 DNA is TGCAGTGCTCACAGGAGCTCCTACGAGCAGTACTTC. The chain joins TRBV20-1 to TRBJ2-7; D is possibly TRBD1 (5 bases). CDR3 length equals 12 residues. Germline V gene lookup returns CDR1 DFQATT and CDR2 SNEGSKA (reference sequence). V was cut by 5 bases and J by 0 bases, with 8 bases left in between.

This clonotype was recorded a few times. The V call is TRBV4-3, the J call TRBJ2-3, with 11 positions matching TRBD2. Germline CDR1 reads LGHNA; CDR2 reads YSLEER. With V trimmed by 1 base and J by 1 base, 13 bases remained unmatched. There are 20 residues in the CDR3. CDR3 sequence: CASSQAPTPTTSGGTDTQYF. DNA of the CDR3: TGCGCCAGCAGCCAAGCCCCCACTCCGACGACTAGCGGGGGCACAGATACGCAGTATTTT.

The table lists this clonotype with a few counts. The rearrangement uses TRBV3-1 and TRBJ1-1, with D possibly being TRBD1 (5 bases). The germline V and J ends were trimmed by 2 bases and 4 bases, with 8 bases remaining between them. Germline V gene lookup returns CDR1 LGHDT and CDR2 YNNKEL (reference sequence). CDR3 length: 13 amino acids. CDR3 DNA: TGTGCCAGCAGCCAACAGGGATTCACTGAAGCTTTCTTT. This sequence encodes CASSQQGFTEAFF.

There are a few counts of this clonotype. V usage is TRBV7-2 and J usage is TRBJ2-3, with a possible D match to TRBD1 (5 bases). The CDR3 sequence is 14 residues long. Germline loops: CDR1 SGHTA, CDR2 FQGNSA. Trimming stripped 3 bases from V and 5 bases from J, with 12 bases between. CDR3 protein: CASSFRRDQDTQYF. CDR3 bases: TGTGCCAGCAGCTTCCGCAGGGATCAAGATACGCAGTATTTT.

Points on this clonotype: A much larger clone is a single base away; this may be a read error. The V and J genes are TRBV20-1 and TRBJ1-2, with D maybe TRBD1 (5 bases). Germline values: CDR1 DFQATT, CDR2 SNEGSKA (reference sequence). CDR3 length: 13 residues. The V end lost 3 bases, the J end lost 2 bases, and 10 bases lay between the germline ends. CDR3 sequence (DNA): TGCAGTGCTAGCGGCCGGGGGAACTATGGCTACACCTTC. Protein sequence: CSASGRGNYGYTF.

This clonotype was observed a handful of times. The chain combines TRBV4-2 with TRBJ2-5; TRBD2 might be the D (5 bases). The CDR3 runs 14 residues. With 1 base removed from V and 7 bases from J, the gap between germline ends came to 13 bases. Germline loops: CDR1 LGHNA, CDR2 YNFKEQ. CDR3 protein: CASSQGGAPGTQYF. CDR3 DNA sequence: TGTGCCAGCAGCCAAGGGGGAGCGCCGGGGACCCAGTACTTC.

The CDR3 nucleotides are TGTGCCAGCACTGCCCTTGGGGGTAAGCGGAGCACAGATACGCAGTATTTT. This gives the protein CASTALGGKRSTDTQYF. The rearrangement joins TRBV6-2 or TRBV6-3 to TRBJ2-3; D could derive from TRBD1 or TRBD2 (5 bases each). This CDR3 contains 17 residues. The germline V gene encodes CDR1 MNHEY and CDR2 SVGEGT. V lost 7 bases and J lost 0, with 20 bases in between.

This clonotype was observed a few times. The chain is built from TRBV19 and TRBJ1-2, with D hard to call. The germline CDR1 and CDR2 sequences are LNHDA and SQIVND (reference sequence). This CDR3 region has 13 residues. V lost 6 bases and J 8 bases, leaving 16 bases between the germline ends. CDR3: CASRDRAAYGYTF. The CDR3 bases are TGTGCCAGTAGAGATAGGGCGGCGTACGGCTACACCTTC.

This clonotype has only a few counts. This sequence joins TRBV6-2 or TRBV6-3 and TRBJ2-7, with D hard to call. Trimming removed 5 bases from V and 6 bases from J, with 14 bases in between. CDR1 is MNHEY and CDR2 is SVGEGT in the germline V gene. This CDR3 comprises 13 residues. The CDR3 spells CASSRTPSGEQYF. DNA for the CDR3: TGTGCCAGCAGTAGAACACCTTCAGGCGAGCAGTACTTC.

This clonotype was seen many times. The chain combines TRBV6-2 or TRBV6-3 with TRBJ2-7; 10 bases line up with TRBD1. CDR3 length: 15 residues. Germline V gives CDR1 MNHEY, CDR2 SVGEGT. V lost 1 base and J lost 3; bases outside the gene matches: 3. CDR3 nucleotide sequence: TGTGCCAGCAGTTACTTAGGGGACAGGGGCTACGAGCAGTACTTC. Its protein is CASSYLGDRGYEQYF.

This clonotype was found many times. The rearrangement uses TRBV6-2 or TRBV6-3 and TRBJ2-1; 8 bases map to TRBD2. The CDR3 has 15 amino acids. The V and J ends lost 7 bases and 6 bases, in that order; junction bases with no gene match: 11. Looked up from germline, CDR1 is MNHEY and CDR2 is SVGEGT. CDR3 protein: CASIGYLAGPNEQFF. The DNA of the CDR3 is TGTGCCAGCATCGGATACCTAGCGGGTCCCAATGAGCAGTTCTTC.

The chain recombines TRBV5-1 with TRBJ2-1, with TRBD1 identical over 9 bases. Germline CDR1 SGHRS, CDR2 YFSETQ. The junction had 3 bases not matched to a gene; V was cut back by 0 bases and J by 2 bases. There are 16 residues in the CDR3. The CDR3 sequence: CASSLGGTGTYNEQFF. CDR3 nucleotide sequence: TGCGCCAGCAGCTTGGGAGGGACAGGGACCTACAATGAGCAGTTCTTC.

As concerns this clonotype: This could be a read error, since a much larger clone is one nucleotide away. The chain joins TRBV15 to TRBJ1-3, with 7 bases fitting TRBD1. This CDR3 has 15 residues. V lost 10 bases, J lost 5 bases, and 14 bases stayed unmatched. Germline values: CDR1 LNHNV, CDR2 YYDKDF (reference sequence). The CDR3, as DNA: TGTGCCAGCAGTGACCCCGGGACAGCAAGAAACACCATATATTTT. This gives the protein CASSDPGTARNTIYF.